The clone carrying this T cell receptor beta chain was detected only once. These data belong to a study of blood T cell repertoires in COVID-19. Looking at the study overall: The United States, Italy and Spain were the sources of the acute and convalescent COVID-19 samples. The analysed material was cDNA or gDNA that came from T cells, B-cell-depleted T cells, or PBMCs.

Authors' processing steps: Amplification from reference gene primers served as the basis for estimated nucleated cell counts. TCRdb's copy holds only in-frame clones and misses some; the assay was immunoSEQ multiplex PCR. V, J and clone size reflect that table, while D and trimming were determined from the DNA. The table includes 300,000 to 400,000 clones, around 90% detected once. The receptor comes from a man aged 30 to 45 with COVID-19, enrolled during active disease. Material for sequencing was peripheral blood.

CDR3 loop: CASSWDRGLDGYTF. In DNA form, the CDR3 reads TGTGCCAGCAGCTGGGACAGGGGGCTTGATGGCTACACCTTC. The chain carries TRBV7-2 and TRBJ1-2; 12 bases are shared with TRBD1. Germline V gene sequence: CDR1 SGHTA, CDR2 FQGNSA. V shed 4 bases and J 6 bases; nucleotides not matched to a gene: 3. The CDR3 is 14 amino acids.